This T cell receptor (beta chain) appears in the sequencing data of a study of blood T cells in healthy people across ages. Study-level results: Donor CMV status, an unknown factor, possibly confounded changes in expanded clonotypes. Across the age range, TCR beta diversity per million T cells fell in a roughly linear way.

With a J-beta primer mix and a sample-barcoded 5' primer, a second PCR ran 7 to 11 cycles. TCRdb itself ran the 5' RACE reads through MiXCR, one entry per CDR3 protein. The profile shows roughly 800,000 distinct CDR3 sequences, approximately 35% of them singletons. The V gene lost 6 bases and the J gene lost 2 bases, with 13 bases spanning the gap. The germline CDR1 and CDR2 sequences are MNHEY and SVGEGT. The CDR3 is made up of 14 amino acids. RNA extraction gave at least 5 micrograms of total RNA per sample. With regard to this clonotype: Its antigen is unknown.

Sequenced input: blood. V gene TRBV6-2 or TRBV6-3 combines with J gene TRBJ1-1; perhaps TRBD1 as D (6 bases). This clonotype was sampled from a man younger than 35 in good health. The CDR3 loop reads CASSTRQDNTEAFF. The CDR3 nucleotides are TGTGCCAGCAGCACTAGACAGGACAACACTGAAGCTTTCTTT.